What follows are 32 T cell receptor beta chains derived from one specimen sequenced in a study of blood T cell repertoires in COVID-19 (dated by TCRdb to about 2020). Libraries were built with the immunoSEQ multiplex PCR assay. Here the immuneACCESS table is served through TCRdb, limited to in-frame sequences with V and J called. Missing clones are a known gap in these copies; in checked studies unresolved V genes cover under half, and the rest lacks a known reason. This sample is represented by a few hundred thousand clones; approximately 83% of them were singletons. The ten top clones hold less than 7.5% of the sample. Sequences were obtained from peripheral blood. Receptors were obtained from a woman between 50 and 59 years old with acute or convalescent COVID-19.

V and J are TRBV7-2 and TRBJ1-1; no firm D call. V was pared by 2 bases and J by 4 bases, with 14 bases between. Looked up from germline, CDR1 is SGHTA and CDR2 is FQGNSA. The CDR3 runs to 15 residues. CDR3 DNA: TGTGCCAGCAGCTTAAACTCTGGGAGTAGCACTGAAGCTTTCTTT. It translates to CASSLNSGSSTEAFF.

The rearrangement joins TRBV7-9 to TRBJ2-1, with a possible D match to TRBD2 (5 bases). V dropped 6 bases and J dropped 5 bases, with 11 bases sitting between them. Germline V gene lookup returns CDR1 SEHNR and CDR2 FQNEAQ (reference sequence). This CDR3 has 13 residues. The CDR3 region has the DNA TGTGCCAGCAGTTCTAGCCTGGACAATGAGCAGTTCTTC. Translated, it gives CASSSSLDNEQFF.

This clone was seen just once. V and J are TRBV3-1 (or the pseudogene TRBV3-2) and TRBJ2-2, with 9 bases lining up with TRBD1. This CDR3 spans 18 amino acids. Trimming cost V 0 bases and J 4 bases; bases outside gene matches: 9. Germline lookup yields CDR1 LGHDT and CDR2 YNNKEL (reference sequence). The CDR3 protein is CASSQEETQGAPTGELFF. CDR3 bases: TGTGCCAGCAGCCAAGAGGAGACACAGGGGGCGCCCACCGGGGAGCTGTTTTTT.

This sequence joins TRBV24-1 and TRBJ2-1; 12 nucleotides match TRBD2. Germline V gives CDR1 KGHDR, CDR2 SFDVKD. The CDR3 covers 16 residues. V dropped 6 bases and J dropped 0; count of bases not matched to a gene: 2. CDR3 protein: CATSLAGGSSYNEQFF. As DNA, the CDR3 is TGTGCCACCAGTCTAGCGGGGGGGAGCTCCTACAATGAGCAGTTCTTC.

The chain recombines TRBV6-5 with TRBJ2-2; D gene ambiguous. Between the trimmed V and J ends, which lost 5 bases and 4 bases, there was a span of 8 bases. The CDR3 spans 13 residues. The V gene's germline CDR1 is MNHEY and CDR2 SVGAGI. The DNA for the CDR3 is TGTGCCAGCAGTCCCAGTGTCACCGGGGAGCTGTTTTTT. Its translation is CASSPSVTGELFF.

The J gene is TRBJ2-5, the V gene TRBV19; 9 bases line up with TRBD2. Germline CDR1 reads LNHDA; CDR2 reads SQIVND (reference sequence). The V segment lost 5 bases and the J segment 1 base; nucleotides outside the gene matches: 8. The CDR3 spans 16 residues. For the CDR3, the DNA is TGTGCCAGTAGTTTTCGCGGGAGGGGAATCCAAGAGACCCAGTACTTC. Residues: CASSFRGRGIQETQYF.

V is TRBV14 and J is TRBJ1-2, with 8 bases fitting TRBD1. Trimming removed 1 base from V and 8 bases from J; junction bases left unmatched: 12. The CDR3 has 16 amino acids. CDR1 and CDR2 (germline): SGHDN, FVKESK. CDR3 in DNA: TGTGCCAGCAGCCAAGGACCCGGACAGGGCGTGGGCGGCTACACCTTC. Amino acids: CASSQGPGQGVGGYTF.

DNA for the CDR3: TGTGCCAGCAGTCGGACAGAAGGCTACACCTTC. It specifies CASSRTEGYTF. The gene calls are TRBV2 and TRBJ1-2, with D maybe TRBD1 (6 bases). Germline V CDR1 and CDR2: SNHLY, FYNNEI. The CDR3 runs to 11 residues. Trimming took 5 bases from V and 8 from J, leaving 9 bases between them.

The chain recombines TRBV2 with TRBJ2-5; D remains ambiguous. The CDR3 is 14 residues long. With 4 bases removed from V and 1 base from J, the gap between germline ends came to 10 bases. Germline V gene lookup returns CDR1 SNHLY and CDR2 FYNNEI. CDR3 sequence reads: CASSGDSFQETQYF. Here the CDR3 DNA reads TGTGCCAGCAGTGGAGATAGCTTCCAAGAGACCCAGTACTTC.

The chain is built from TRBV5-4 and TRBJ2-6; no definite D call. Germline V gene sequence: CDR1 SGHNT, CDR2 YYREEE (reference sequence). Deletions cut 6 bases from V and 2 bases from J, with 12 bases between. The CDR3 is 15 amino acids. For the CDR3, the DNA is TGTGCCAGCAACATTGGAGTTGCTGGGGCCAACGTCCTGACTTTC. Translated: CASNIGVAGANVLTF.

The chain recombines TRBV30 with TRBJ2-6; TRBD2 matches 7 bases. J lost 4 bases, V lost 0 bases, and 6 bases had no gene match. This CDR3 has 16 residues. Germline V gene lookup returns CDR1 GTSNPN and CDR2 SVGIG (reference sequence). The CDR3 nucleotides are TGTGCCTGGAGTGTACCTGGGACTATCGGGGCCAACGTCCTGACTTTC. This sequence encodes CAWSVPGTIGANVLTF.

The V gene is TRBV20-1, the J gene TRBJ1-1; D is unclear. Trimming left V 5 bases short and J 1 base short, with 5 bases between. Germline values: CDR1 DFQATT, CDR2 SNEGSKA (reference sequence). The CDR3 totals 11 residues. The chain's CDR3 is CSAEGNTEAFF. CDR3 coding DNA: TGCAGTGCTGAGGGGAACACTGAAGCTTTCTTT.

V gene TRBV2 combines with J gene TRBJ2-1; 11 bases agree with TRBD1. CDR1 SNHLY and CDR2 FYNNEI come from the germline V gene. The CDR3 runs 15 residues. V shed 6 bases and J 4 bases; nucleotides not matched to a gene: 5. CDR3 coding DNA: TGTGCCAGCAGCCCCGGGACAGGGGGTTACAATGAGCAGTTCTTC. This codes for CASSPGTGGYNEQFF.

The gene calls are TRBV6-5 and TRBJ2-5; no reliable D call. CDR3 length: 12 amino acids. With 6 bases removed from V and 5 bases from J, the gap between germline ends came to 10 bases. The germline CDR1 and CDR2 sequences are MNHEY and SVGAGI. CDR3 sequence (DNA): TGTGCCAGCAGGTCCACTTTCGAGACCCAGTACTTC. It is translated as CASRSTFETQYF.

There are a few counts of this clone. The rearrangement uses TRBV6-5 and TRBJ1-6; 8 bases align to TRBD1. The CDR3 has 13 residues. Germline trimming cut 6 bases from V and 10 bases from J; bases unmatched to any gene: 5. Germline loops: CDR1 MNHEY, CDR2 SVGAGI. CDR3 coding DNA: TGTGCCAGCAGATCGACAGGGGAGTCACCCCTCCACTTT. It yields the protein CASRSTGESPLHF.

J is TRBJ2-3 and V is TRBV7-6; tentative D call: TRBD2 (7 bases). CDR1 is SGHVS and CDR2 is FNYEAQ in the germline V gene. Between the trimmed V and J ends, which lost 1 base and 6 bases, there was a span of 11 bases. The CDR3 consists of 14 residues. CDR3 DNA: TGTGCCAGCAGCTTAGTTTCGGGGGGCGATACGCAGTATTTT. Its protein is CASSLVSGGDTQYF.

Only one count was recorded for this clone. The V call is TRBV5-4, the J call TRBJ1-2, with a tentative D call TRBD1 (6 bases). Trimming left V 1 base short and J 7 bases short, with 8 bases between. Per germline, CDR1 SGHNT and CDR2 YYREEE (reference sequence). The length of the CDR3 is 12 residues. CDR3: CASSLTGFGYTF. As DNA, the CDR3 is TGTGCCAGCAGCTTGACAGGGTTTGGCTACACCTTC.

This chain joins TRBV3-1 (or the pseudogene TRBV3-2) and TRBJ1-1; the match to TRBD1 covers 7 bases. Germline V gene sequence: CDR1 LGHDT, CDR2 YNNKEL (reference sequence). The V gene end was trimmed by 7 bases and the J gene end by 0 bases; junction bases not matched to a gene: 8. CDR3 length: 15 residues. The CDR3 DNA follows: TGTGCCAGCATCGCCACCCAGGGGGTGAACACTGAAGCTTTCTTT. Amino acid sequence: CASIATQGVNTEAFF.

The chain links TRBV12-3 or TRBV12-4 to TRBJ2-1; D perhaps matches TRBD1 (6 bases). Trimming cost V 8 bases and J 10 bases, with 18 bases left between them. This CDR3 is 13 amino acids long. As DNA, the CDR3 is TGTGCCAGCCTTGGGACCCCTACAGGGGAGCAGTTCTTC. This translates into CASLGTPTGEQFF.

This clone was detected a few times. This sequence joins TRBV7-9 and TRBJ1-2, with a weak D call TRBD1 (5 bases). Per the germline V gene, CDR1 is SEHNR and CDR2 is FQNEAQ (reference sequence). The CDR3 covers 15 residues. Trimming shortened V by 5 bases and J by 2 bases, and 15 bases separated the two germline ends. In DNA form, the CDR3 reads TGTGCCAGCAGCCCGTTTAAGGAGGGGAACTATGGCTACACCTTC. Translated, it gives CASSPFKEGNYGYTF.

The chain links TRBV6-2 or TRBV6-3 to TRBJ2-1, with D perhaps TRBD2 (8 bases). This CDR3 spans 17 amino acids. CDR1 is MNHEY and CDR2 is SVGEGT in the germline V gene. Trimming cost V 5 bases and J 4 bases, with 21 bases left between them. The CDR3 sequence is CASSPRGLAGRYNEQFF. The CDR3, as DNA: TGTGCCAGCAGTCCGAGGGGGCTAGCGGGCCGTTACAATGAGCAGTTCTTC.

This clone was seen a single time. V and J are TRBV7-9 and TRBJ2-1; D is undetermined. This CDR3 is 11 amino acids long. CDR1 is SEHNR, CDR2 FQNEAQ, per germline (reference sequence). Trimming took off 6 bases at V and 14 bases at J, with 14 bases between the two ends. CDR3: CASRFGVVEFF. The CDR3 DNA reads TGTGCCAGCAGATTTGGAGTGGTAGAGTTCTTC.

The chain employs TRBV28 and TRBJ1-6; D might be TRBD1 (6 bases). Looked up from germline, CDR1 is MDHEN and CDR2 is SYDVKM. The CDR3 length is 15 residues. The ends were cut back, 8 bases at V and 8 bases at J, with 19 bases in the middle. Here the CDR3 reads CASLKQGHVYSPLHF. The CDR3, as DNA: TGTGCCAGCTTAAAACAGGGACACGTCTATTCACCCCTCCACTTT.

Here the CDR3 reads CASSTTELAGTYEQYF. DNA for the CDR3: TGTGCCAGCAGTACTACGGAGCTAGCGGGAACCTACGAGCAGTACTTC. The chain is built from TRBV25-1 and TRBJ2-7, with TRBD2 matching 9 bases. Germline V gives CDR1 MGHDK, CDR2 SYGVNS. After removal of 5 bases from V and 2 bases from J, the junction contained 10 bases not matched to a gene. This CDR3 comprises 16 residues.

J is TRBJ1-2 and V is TRBV30; TRBD1 is a possible D gene (6 bases). V gave up 3 bases and J gave up 8 bases, with 16 bases separating them. CDR1 and CDR2 from the germline V gene are GTSNPN and SVGIG (reference sequence). The CDR3 spans 13 residues. The CDR3, as DNA: TGTGCCTGGAGAATGGGGGCCAGATGGGGCTACACCTTC. Amino acid sequence: CAWRMGARWGYTF. The complete variable domain, with remaining parts taken from reference TRBV30 and TRBJ1-2, reads SQTIHQWPATLVQPVGSPLSLECTVEGTSNPNLYWYRQAAGRGLQLLFYSVGIGQISSEVPQNLSASRPQDRQFILSSKKLLLSDSGFYLCAWRMGARWGYTFGSGTRLTVV.

The chain links TRBV7-2 to TRBJ2-2; TRBD2 agrees at 16 bases. The germline CDR1 and CDR2 sequences are SGHTA and FQGNSA. The CDR3 totals 17 residues. V lost 7 bases to trimming and J lost 5 bases; unmatched junction nucleotides: 7. The CDR3 nucleotides are TGTGCCAGCACCGGGACTAGCGGGGGGGTTCGGACCGGGGAGCTGTTTTTT. Translated: CASTGTSGGVRTGELFF.

Note on this clone: Its ends do not fully match the called genes, so a read error is possible. This chain joins TRBV18 and TRBJ2-5; D unclear. The CDR3 sequence is 14 residues long. Germline V lookup: CDR1 KGHSH, CDR2 LQKENI. This CDR3 is CASSPPSRQETQYF. CDR3 bases: TGTGCCAGCTCCCCACCCTCTAGACAAGAGACCCAGTACTTC.

The chain recombines TRBV14 with TRBJ2-1; the match to TRBD2 covers 11 bases. CDR3 length: 16 amino acids. Trimming took 1 base from V and 6 from J; bases not matched to a gene: 5. Germline loops: CDR1 SGHDN, CDR2 FVKESK. The CDR3 DNA reads TGTGCCAGCAGCCAAGCCCCTAGCGGGAGGACCAATGAGCAGTTCTTC. Its translation is CASSQAPSGRTNEQFF.

This chain uses TRBV4-1 with TRBJ2-1; 9 bases line up with TRBD2. This CDR3 has 16 amino acids. V was pared by 0 bases and J by 10 bases, with 10 bases of the junction left unmatched. Germline loops: CDR1 MGHRA, CDR2 YSYEKL. In nucleotides, the CDR3 is TGCGCCAGCAGCCAAGATCCTAGCGGGGCCCCAGGGGAGCAGTTCTTC. Its protein is CASSQDPSGAPGEQFF.

This clone was recorded only once. CDR3 amino acids: CASSLVRGPANMNTEAFF. CDR3 coding DNA: TGCGCCAGCAGCTTGGTCAGGGGCCCCGCCAATATGAACACTGAAGCTTTCTTT. The chain recombines TRBV5-1 with TRBJ1-1; possible D gene TRBD1, 6 bases. The CDR3 extends over 18 amino acids. Trimming took 0 bases from V and 0 from J, leaving 18 bases between them. CDR1 is SGHRS and CDR2 is YFSETQ in the germline V gene.

The chain employs TRBV6-5 and TRBJ2-7; 7 nucleotides line up with TRBD1. V gave up 6 bases and J gave up 4 bases; unmatched junction bases: 12. This CDR3 region has 15 residues. Germline-derived CDR1 and CDR2 are MNHEY and SVGAGI. In nucleotides, the CDR3 is TGTGCCAGCAGCCGCCGTCGGGACAGTATTTACGAGCAGTACTTC. As protein: CASSRRRDSIYEQYF.

A few counts support this clone. The V gene is TRBV5-5, the J gene TRBJ1-1, with a tentative D call TRBD1 (5 bases). The germline V gene encodes CDR1 SGHKS and CDR2 YYEKEE (reference sequence). The CDR3 is 15 amino acids. V was cut by 0 bases and J by 6 bases, with 15 bases left in between. CDR3 residues: CASSLAGAGTAEAFF. The CDR3 region has the DNA TGTGCCAGCAGCTTGGCCGGGGCGGGGACCGCTGAAGCTTTCTTT.